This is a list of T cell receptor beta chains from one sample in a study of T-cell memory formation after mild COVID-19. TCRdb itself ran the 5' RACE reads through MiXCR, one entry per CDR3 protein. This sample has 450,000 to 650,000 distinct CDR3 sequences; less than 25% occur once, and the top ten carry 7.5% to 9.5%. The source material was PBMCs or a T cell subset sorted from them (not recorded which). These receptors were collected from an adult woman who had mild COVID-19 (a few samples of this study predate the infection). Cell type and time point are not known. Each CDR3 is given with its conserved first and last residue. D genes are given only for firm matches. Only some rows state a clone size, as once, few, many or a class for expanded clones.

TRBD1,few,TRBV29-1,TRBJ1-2,TGCAGCGTGGGGACAGGGAATGGCTACACCTTC,CSVGTGNGYTF
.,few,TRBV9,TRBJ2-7,TGTGCCAGCAGCGTAGGACTAGTCGACCTTCATGAGCAGTACTTC,CASSVGLVDLHEQYF
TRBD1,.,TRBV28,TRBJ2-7,TGTGCCAGCAGGAGACGGGACAGGACCTACGAGCAGTACTTC,CASRRRDRTYEQYF
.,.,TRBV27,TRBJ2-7,TGTGCCAGCAGTTTAGGGGGGGCCGACTACGAGCAGTACTTC,CASSLGGADYEQYF
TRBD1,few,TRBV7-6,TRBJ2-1,TGTGCCAGCAGTTCCAGAACAGGGGGCGGACGGCACAATGAGCAGTTCTTC,CASSSRTGGGRHNEQFF
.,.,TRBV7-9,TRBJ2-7,TGTGCCAGCAGCAAGCCTAGCACAGACTACTCCTACGAGCAGTACTTC,CASSKPSTDYSYEQYF
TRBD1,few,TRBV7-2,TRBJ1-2,TGTGCCAGCAGCTTCGGGACAGGGCGGGGCTACACCTTC,CASSFGTGRGYTF
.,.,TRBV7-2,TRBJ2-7,TGTGCCAGCAGCTTGGAATCAGGGCGAGCCTACGAGCAGTACTTC,CASSLESGRAYEQYF
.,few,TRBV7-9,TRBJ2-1,TGTGCCAGCAGCTATCGGAGTGTAAGGAATGAGCAGTTCTTC,CASSYRSVRNEQFF
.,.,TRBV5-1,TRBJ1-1,TGCGCCAGCAGCTTGAGACAGTTACTCAACACTGAAGCTTTCTTT,CASSLRQLLNTEAFF
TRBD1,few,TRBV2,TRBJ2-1,TGTGCCAGCAGTATGGGGGCCAGGGGACAGGGCGCCTTCAATGAGCAGTTCTTC,CASSMGARGQGAFNEQFF
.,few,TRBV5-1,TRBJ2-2,TGCGCCAGCAGCTTGGCCGGATGGGGTACCGGGGAGCTGTTTTTT,CASSLAGWGTGELFF
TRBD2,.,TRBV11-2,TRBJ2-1,TGTGCCAGCAGCTTAGGGACTAGCGGGAGGGCCCGGGGCTACAATGAGCAGTTCTTC,CASSLGTSGRARGYNEQFF
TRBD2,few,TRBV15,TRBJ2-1,TGTGCCACCAGCCCCCTGGGACTAGCAGTCAATGAGCAGTTCTTC,CATSPLGLAVNEQFF
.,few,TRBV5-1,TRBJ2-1,TGCGCCAGCAGCTTGCGGGGGCCTGGGAATGAGCAGTTCTTC,CASSLRGPGNEQFF
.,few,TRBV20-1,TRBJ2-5,TGCAGTGCTGGAGTTGTCGGCGCTGAGACCCAGTACTTC,CSAGVVGAETQYF
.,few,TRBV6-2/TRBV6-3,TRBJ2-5,TGTGCCAGCAGTACAGGAGGGGAGACCCAGTACTTC,CASSTGGETQYF
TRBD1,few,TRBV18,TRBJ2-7,TGTGCCAGCTCACCAGGGACAGGGACGTCCTACGAGCAGTACTTC,CASSPGTGTSYEQYF
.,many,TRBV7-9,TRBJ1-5,TGTGCCAGCAGCTGGGACAGCAATCAGCCCCAGCATTTT,CASSWDSNQPQHF
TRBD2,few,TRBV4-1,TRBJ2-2,TGCGCCAGCAGCCCCCGGGGGGGCGCCGGGGAGCTGTTTTTT,CASSPRGGAGELFF
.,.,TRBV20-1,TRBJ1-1,TGCAGTGCTAGGGGATTGGAAGAGGGGTACACTGAAGCTTTCTTT,CSARGLEEGYTEAFF
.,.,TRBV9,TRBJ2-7,TGTGCCAGCAGCGCACGGGACCAGGCCTACGAGCAGTACTTC,CASSARDQAYEQYF
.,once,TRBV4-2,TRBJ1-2,TGTGCCAGCAGCCAAGAACCGGGTTCGGGAGGCTACACCTTC,CASSQEPGSGGYTF
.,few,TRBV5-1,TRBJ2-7,TGCGCCAGCAGCTTGGGGATCTCGACAGGCTACGAGCAGTACTTC,CASSLGISTGYEQYF
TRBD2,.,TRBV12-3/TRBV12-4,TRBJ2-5,TGTGCCAGCAGACCAAGCGGGAGGAGGAGAGAGACCCAGTACTTC,CASRPSGRRRETQYF
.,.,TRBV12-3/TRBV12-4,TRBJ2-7,TGTGCCAGCAGTACCCGGACAGCTGCGAGGGGATACGAGCAGTACTTC,CASSTRTAARGYEQYF
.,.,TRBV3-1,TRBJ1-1,TGTGCCAGCAGCCCCACGGTAGACGCCTGGGCTTTCTTT,CASSPTVDAWAFF
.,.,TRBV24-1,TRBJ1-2,TGTGCCACCAGTGCTTATCCGGGCCTGGACGGCTACACCTTC,CATSAYPGLDGYTF
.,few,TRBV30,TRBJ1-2,TGTGCCTGGAGTGTATCGTATGGCTACACCTTC,CAWSVSYGYTF
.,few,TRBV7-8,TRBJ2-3,TGTGCCAGCAGCTTAGCGGTAGCAGGCGCAGATACGCAGTATTTT,CASSLAVAGADTQYF
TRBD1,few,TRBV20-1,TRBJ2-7,TGCAGTGCTAGAGATCTAGGCGGAGACAGGGAATACGAGCAGTACTTC,CSARDLGGDREYEQYF
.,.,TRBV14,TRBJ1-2,TGTGCCAGCAGCCAAGCCCTGAGCTATGGCTACACCTTC,CASSQALSYGYTF
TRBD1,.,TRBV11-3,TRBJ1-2,TGTGCCAGCAGCTCCCGACAGGGAGGCTACACCTTC,CASSSRQGGYTF
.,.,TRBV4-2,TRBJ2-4,TGTGCCAGCAGCCAAGATCGTGGGGTCGGAAACATTCAGTACTTC,CASSQDRGVGNIQYF
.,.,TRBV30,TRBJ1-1,TGTGCCTGGGATGTGATTGGTGTCGGGGCGGAAGCTTTCTTT,CAWDVIGVGAEAFF
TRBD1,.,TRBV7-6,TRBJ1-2,TGTGCCAGCAGCCCCGAGGGACAGGGGATGGCCTATGGCTACACCTTC,CASSPEGQGMAYGYTF
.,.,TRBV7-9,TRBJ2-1,TGTGCCAGCAGCTTTTTACACGGCAATGAGCAGTTCTTC,CASSFLHGNEQFF
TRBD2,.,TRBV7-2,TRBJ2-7,TGTGCCAGCAGCTTAGGAAAGCGGGAATCTTGGAACTTC,CASSLGKRESWNF
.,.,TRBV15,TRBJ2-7,TGTGCCACCAGCAGAGATACCCCCCCACAGGGTCGGGAGCAGTACTTC,CATSRDTPPQGREQYF
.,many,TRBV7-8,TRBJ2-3,TGTGCCAGCAGCTTAGTCTATACAGATACGCAGTATTTT,CASSLVYTDTQYF
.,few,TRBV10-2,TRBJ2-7,TGCGCCAGCAGATGGGACCACTCCTACGAGCAGTACTTC,CASRWDHSYEQYF
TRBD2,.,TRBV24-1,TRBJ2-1,TGTGCCACCAGAGCGGGAGGGCCTGCAAATGAGCAGTTCTTC,CATRAGGPANEQFF
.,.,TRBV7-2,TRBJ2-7,TGTGCCAGCATGGTAGGGGGGGGCCGTGAGCAGTACTTC,CASMVGGGREQYF
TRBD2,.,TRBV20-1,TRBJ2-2,TGCAGTGCTAGAGATTCGACTAGCGGGAGTCGAGGGGAGCTGTTTTTT,CSARDSTSGSRGELFF
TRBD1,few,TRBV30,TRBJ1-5,TGTGCCTGGAGCCGGACAGGGAGGTACGGTCAGCCCCAGCATTTT,CAWSRTGRYGQPQHF
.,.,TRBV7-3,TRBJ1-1,TGTGCCAGCAGCCCTTTGGGGGGGGGCACTGAAGCTTTCTTT,CASSPLGGGTEAFF
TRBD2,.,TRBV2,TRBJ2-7,TGTGCCAGCAGGAAGTCTAGCGGGGGGTACGAGCAGTACTTC,CASRKSSGGYEQYF